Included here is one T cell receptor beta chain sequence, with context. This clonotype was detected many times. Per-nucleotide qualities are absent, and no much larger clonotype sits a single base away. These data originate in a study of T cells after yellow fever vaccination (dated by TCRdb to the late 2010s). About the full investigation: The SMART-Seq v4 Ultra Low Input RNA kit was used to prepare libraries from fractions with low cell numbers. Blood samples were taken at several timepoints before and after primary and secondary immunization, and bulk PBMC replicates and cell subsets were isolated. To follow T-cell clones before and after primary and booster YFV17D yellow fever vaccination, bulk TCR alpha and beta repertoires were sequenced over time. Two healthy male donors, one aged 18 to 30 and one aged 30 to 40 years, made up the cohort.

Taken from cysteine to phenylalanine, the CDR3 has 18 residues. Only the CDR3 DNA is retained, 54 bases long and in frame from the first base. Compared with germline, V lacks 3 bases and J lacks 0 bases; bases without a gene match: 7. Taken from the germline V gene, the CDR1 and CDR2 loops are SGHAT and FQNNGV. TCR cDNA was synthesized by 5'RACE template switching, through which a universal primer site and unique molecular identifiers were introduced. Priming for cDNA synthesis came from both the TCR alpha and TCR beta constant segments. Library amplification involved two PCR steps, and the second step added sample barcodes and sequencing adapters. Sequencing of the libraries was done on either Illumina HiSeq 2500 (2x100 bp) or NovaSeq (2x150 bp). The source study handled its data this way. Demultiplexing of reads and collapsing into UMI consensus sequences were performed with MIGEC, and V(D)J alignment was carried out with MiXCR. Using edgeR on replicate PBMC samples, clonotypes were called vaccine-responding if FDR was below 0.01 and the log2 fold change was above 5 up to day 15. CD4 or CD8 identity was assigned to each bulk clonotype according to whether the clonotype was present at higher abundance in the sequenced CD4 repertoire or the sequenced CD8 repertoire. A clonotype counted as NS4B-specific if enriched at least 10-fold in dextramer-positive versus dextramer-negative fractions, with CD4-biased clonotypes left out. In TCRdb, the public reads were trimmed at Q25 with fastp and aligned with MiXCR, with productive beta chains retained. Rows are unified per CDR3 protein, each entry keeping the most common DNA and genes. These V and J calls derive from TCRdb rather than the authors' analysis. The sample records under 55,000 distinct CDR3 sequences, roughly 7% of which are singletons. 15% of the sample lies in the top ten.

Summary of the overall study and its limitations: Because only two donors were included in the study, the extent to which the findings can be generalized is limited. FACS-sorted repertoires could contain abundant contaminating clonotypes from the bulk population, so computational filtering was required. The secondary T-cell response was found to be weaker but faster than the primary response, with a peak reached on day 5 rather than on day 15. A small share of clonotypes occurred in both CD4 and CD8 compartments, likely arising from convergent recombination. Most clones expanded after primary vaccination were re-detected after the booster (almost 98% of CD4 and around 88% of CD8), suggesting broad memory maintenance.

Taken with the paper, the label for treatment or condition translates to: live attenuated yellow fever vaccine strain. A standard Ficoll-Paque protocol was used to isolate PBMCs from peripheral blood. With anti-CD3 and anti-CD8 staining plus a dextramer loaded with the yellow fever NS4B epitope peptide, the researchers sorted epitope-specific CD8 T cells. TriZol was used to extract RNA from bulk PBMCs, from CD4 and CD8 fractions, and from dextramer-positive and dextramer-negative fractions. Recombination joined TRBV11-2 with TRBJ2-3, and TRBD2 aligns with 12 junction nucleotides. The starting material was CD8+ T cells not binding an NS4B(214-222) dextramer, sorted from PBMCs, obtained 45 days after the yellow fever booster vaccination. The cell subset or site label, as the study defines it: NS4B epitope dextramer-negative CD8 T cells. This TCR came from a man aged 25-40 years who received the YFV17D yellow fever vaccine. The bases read TGTGCCAGCAGCTTGTCTAGCGGGAGGGCCTGGAGCACAGATACGCAGTATTTT. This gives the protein CASSLSSGRAWSTDTQYF.